The clone carrying this TCR beta chain has only a few counts. What it binds is unknown. The germline CDR1 and CDR2 sequences are SEHNR and FQNEAQ (reference sequence). This CDR3 region has 16 residues. V lost 5 bases to trimming and J lost 1 base, with 15 bases between them. This record comes from a study of T cell repertoires in cytomegalovirus infection. TCRdb reprocessed the reads via MiXCR and lists one record per CDR3 protein. This sample has fewer than 850,000 distinct CDR3 sequences, with 25% to 30% found just once. The sample consisted of cultured CD8+ T cells from PBMCs, taken from culture after CMV antigen stimulation. The sequence derives from a human donor in good health (CMV status not recorded). Some clones in this sample may be carry-over from other donors' samples. The J gene is TRBJ1-3, the V gene TRBV7-9; unclear D gene. As DNA, the CDR3 is TGTGCCAGCAGCGGTTGGGAAGGAGCGTCTGGAAACACCATATATTTT. This gives the protein CASSGWEGASGNTIYF.